The 6 T cell receptor beta chains in this list originate from one sample, sequenced in a study of blood T cell repertoires in COVID-19. Repertoires were generated with immunoSEQ multiplex PCR, while TCRdb's copy carries only in-frame clones and drops some. This table holds 330,000 or so clones, roughly 86% found once. The specimen sequenced was PBMCs or T cells enriched from blood (not recorded which). These receptors originate from a young woman who had been exposed to COVID-19.

The chain recombines TRBV24-1 with TRBJ2-1; TRBD1 matches at 7 bases. CDR1 and CDR2 (germline): KGHDR, SFDVKD. The ends lost 7 bases at V and 0 bases at J; junction bases unmatched: 8. The CDR3 spans 16 residues. In nucleotides, the CDR3 is TGTGCCACCAGCCGACAGGGAATGGGCTCCTACAATGAGCAGTTCTTC. The encoded protein is CATSRQGMGSYNEQFF.

The chain recombines TRBV11-2 with TRBJ1-1; 10 positions match TRBD1. The junction had 11 bases not matched to a gene; V was cut back by 4 bases and J by 6 bases. This CDR3 is 16 amino acids long. Germline CDR1 SGHAT, CDR2 FQNNGV. The CDR3 loop reads CASSSHETGGRAEAFF. The CDR3 DNA reads TGTGCCAGCAGCTCCCACGAGACAGGGGGCCGGGCTGAAGCTTTCTTT.

The chain joins TRBV27 to TRBJ1-6, with D perhaps matching TRBD1 (5 bases). In germline, CDR1 is MNHEY, CDR2 SMNVEV (reference sequence). V lost 2 bases, J lost 9 bases, and 11 bases lay in between. This CDR3 is built from 14 residues. This CDR3 is CASSLGGGSSPLHF. Written as DNA, the CDR3 is TGTGCCAGCAGTTTAGGGGGGGGTAGTTCACCCCTCCACTTT.

This clone was observed a single time. CDR3 sequence: CASSPRDRVPDTQYF. The CDR3 bases are TGTGCCAGCAGTCCCCGGGACAGGGTCCCAGATACGCAGTATTTT. This chain uses TRBV7-9 with TRBJ2-3; 9 bases map to TRBD1. The CDR3 has 15 residues. Trimming took 6 bases from V and 4 from J; bases not matched to a gene: 8. Germline CDR1 reads SEHNR; CDR2 reads FQNEAQ (reference sequence).

The V gene is TRBV6-1, the J gene TRBJ1-2, with D perhaps TRBD1 (5 bases). This CDR3 comprises 16 residues. CDR1 and CDR2 (germline): MNHNS, SASEGT. V lost 1 base and J lost 1, with 13 bases in between. The CDR3 is CASSEGWGILNYGYTF. The CDR3 nucleotides read TGTGCCAGCAGTGAAGGGTGGGGCATTCTTAACTATGGCTACACCTTC.

The CDR3 DNA reads as TGTGCCACCCGGACAGGGGAAGTTTCTAATTCACCCCTCCACTTT. Translated, it gives CATRTGEVSNSPLHF. The chain joins TRBV28 to TRBJ1-6; 9 bases line up with TRBD1. V gave up 10 bases and J gave up 6 bases; unmatched junction bases: 10. Germline loops: CDR1 MDHEN, CDR2 SYDVKM. CDR3 length equals 15 residues.